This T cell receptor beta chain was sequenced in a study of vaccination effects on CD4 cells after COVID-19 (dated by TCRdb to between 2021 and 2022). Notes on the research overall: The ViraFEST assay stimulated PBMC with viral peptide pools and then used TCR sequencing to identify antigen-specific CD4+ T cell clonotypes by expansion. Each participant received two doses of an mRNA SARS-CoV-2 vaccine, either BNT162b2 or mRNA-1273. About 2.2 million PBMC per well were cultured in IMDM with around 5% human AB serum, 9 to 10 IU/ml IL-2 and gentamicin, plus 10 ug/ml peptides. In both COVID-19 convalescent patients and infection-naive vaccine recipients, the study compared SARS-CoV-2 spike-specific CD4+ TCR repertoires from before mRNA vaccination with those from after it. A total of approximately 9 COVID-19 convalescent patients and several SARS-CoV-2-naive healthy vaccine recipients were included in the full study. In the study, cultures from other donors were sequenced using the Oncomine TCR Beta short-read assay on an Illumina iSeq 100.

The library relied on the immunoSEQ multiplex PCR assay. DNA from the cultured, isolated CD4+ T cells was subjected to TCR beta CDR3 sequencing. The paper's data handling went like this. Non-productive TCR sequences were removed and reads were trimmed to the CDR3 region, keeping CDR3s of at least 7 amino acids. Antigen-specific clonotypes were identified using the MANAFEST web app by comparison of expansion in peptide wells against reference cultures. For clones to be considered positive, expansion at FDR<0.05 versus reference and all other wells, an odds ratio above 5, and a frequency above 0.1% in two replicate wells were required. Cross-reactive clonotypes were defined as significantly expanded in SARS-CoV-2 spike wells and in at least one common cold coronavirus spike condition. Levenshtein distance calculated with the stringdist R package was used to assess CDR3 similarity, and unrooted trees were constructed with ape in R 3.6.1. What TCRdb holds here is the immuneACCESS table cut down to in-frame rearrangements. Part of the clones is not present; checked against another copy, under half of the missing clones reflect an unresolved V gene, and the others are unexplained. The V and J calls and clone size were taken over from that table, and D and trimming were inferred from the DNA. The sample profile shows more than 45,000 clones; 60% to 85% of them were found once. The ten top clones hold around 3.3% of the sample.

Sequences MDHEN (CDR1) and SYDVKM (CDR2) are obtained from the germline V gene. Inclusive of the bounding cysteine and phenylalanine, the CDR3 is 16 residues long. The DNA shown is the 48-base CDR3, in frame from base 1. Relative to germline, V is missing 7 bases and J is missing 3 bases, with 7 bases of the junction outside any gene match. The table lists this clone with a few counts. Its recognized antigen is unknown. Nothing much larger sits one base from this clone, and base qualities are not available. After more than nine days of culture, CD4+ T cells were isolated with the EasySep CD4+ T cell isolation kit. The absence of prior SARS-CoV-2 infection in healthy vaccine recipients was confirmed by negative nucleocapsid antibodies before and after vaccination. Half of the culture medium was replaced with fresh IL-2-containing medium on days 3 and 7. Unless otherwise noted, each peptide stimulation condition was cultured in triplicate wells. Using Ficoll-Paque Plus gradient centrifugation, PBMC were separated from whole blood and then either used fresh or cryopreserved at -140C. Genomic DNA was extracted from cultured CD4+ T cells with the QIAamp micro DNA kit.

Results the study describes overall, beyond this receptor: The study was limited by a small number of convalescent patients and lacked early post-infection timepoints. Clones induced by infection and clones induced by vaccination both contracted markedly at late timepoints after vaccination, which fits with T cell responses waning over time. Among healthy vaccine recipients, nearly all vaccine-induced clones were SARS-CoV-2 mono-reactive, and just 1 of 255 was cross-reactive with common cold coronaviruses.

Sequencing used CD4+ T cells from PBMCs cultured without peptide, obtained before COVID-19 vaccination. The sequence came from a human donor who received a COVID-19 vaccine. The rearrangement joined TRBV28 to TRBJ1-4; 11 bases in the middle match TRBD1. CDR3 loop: CASKFGTGGANEKLFF. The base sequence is TGTGCCAGCAAGTTTGGGACAGGGGGGGCTAATGAAAAACTGTTTTTT.